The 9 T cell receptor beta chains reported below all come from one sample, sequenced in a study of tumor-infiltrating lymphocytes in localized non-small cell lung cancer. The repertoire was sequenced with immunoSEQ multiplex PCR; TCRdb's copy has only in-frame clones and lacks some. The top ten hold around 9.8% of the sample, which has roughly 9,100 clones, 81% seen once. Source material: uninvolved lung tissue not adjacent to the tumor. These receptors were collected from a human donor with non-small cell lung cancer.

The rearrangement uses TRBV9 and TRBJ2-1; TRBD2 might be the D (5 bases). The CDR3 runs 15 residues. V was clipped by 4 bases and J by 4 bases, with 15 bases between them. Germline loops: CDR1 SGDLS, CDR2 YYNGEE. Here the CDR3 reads CASSPTRLPYNEQFF. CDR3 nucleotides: TGTGCCAGCAGCCCTACTCGACTACCGTACAATGAGCAGTTCTTC.

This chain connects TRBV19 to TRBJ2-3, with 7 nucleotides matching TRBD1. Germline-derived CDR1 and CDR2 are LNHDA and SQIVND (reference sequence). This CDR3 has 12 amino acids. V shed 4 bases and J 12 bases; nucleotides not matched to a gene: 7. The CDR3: CASSTRTGHQYF. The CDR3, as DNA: TGTGCCAGTAGTACTCGGACAGGCCACCAGTATTTT.

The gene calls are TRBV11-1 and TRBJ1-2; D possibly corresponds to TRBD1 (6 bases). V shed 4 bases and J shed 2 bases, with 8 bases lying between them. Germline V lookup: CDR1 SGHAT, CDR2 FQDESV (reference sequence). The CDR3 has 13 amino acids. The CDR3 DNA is TGTGCCAGCAGCTATACAGGGAACTATGGCTACACCTTC. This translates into CASSYTGNYGYTF. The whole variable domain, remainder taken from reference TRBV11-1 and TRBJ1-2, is EAEVAQSPRYKITEKSQAVAFWCDPISGHATLYWYRQILGQGPELLVQFQDESVVDDSQLPKDRFSAERLKGVDSTLKIQPAELGDSAMYLCASSYTGNYGYTFGSGTRLTVV.

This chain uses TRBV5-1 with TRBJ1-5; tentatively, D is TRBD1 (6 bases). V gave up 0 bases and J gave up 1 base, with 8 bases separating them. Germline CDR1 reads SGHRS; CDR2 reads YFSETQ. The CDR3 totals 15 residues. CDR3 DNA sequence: TGCGCCAGCAGCTTGGAGGGGGGAAGCAATCAGCCCCAGCATTTT. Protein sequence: CASSLEGGSNQPQHF.

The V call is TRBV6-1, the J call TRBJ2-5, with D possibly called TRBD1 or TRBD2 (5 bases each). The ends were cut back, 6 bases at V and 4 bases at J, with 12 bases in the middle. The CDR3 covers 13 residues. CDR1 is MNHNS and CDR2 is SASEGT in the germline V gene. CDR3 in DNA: TGTGCCAGCAGACCCCCTGGGGGAGAGACCCAGTACTTC. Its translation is CASRPPGGETQYF.

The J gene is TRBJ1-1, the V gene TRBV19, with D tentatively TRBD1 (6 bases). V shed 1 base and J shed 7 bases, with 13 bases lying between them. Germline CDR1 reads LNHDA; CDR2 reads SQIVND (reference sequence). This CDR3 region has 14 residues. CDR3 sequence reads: CASSIGTAGVEAFF. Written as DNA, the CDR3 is TGTGCCAGTAGTATAGGGACAGCGGGAGTTGAAGCTTTCTTT.

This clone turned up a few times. CDR3: CASSWTGDTEAFF. CDR3 coding DNA: TGTGCCAGCAGTTGGACAGGGGACACTGAAGCTTTCTTT. This chain joins TRBV27 and TRBJ1-1; TRBD1 agrees at 9 bases. This CDR3 spans 13 amino acids. J gave up 3 bases and V 4 bases, and 0 bases lay outside the gene matches. From germline, CDR1 is MNHEY and CDR2 SMNVEV (reference sequence).

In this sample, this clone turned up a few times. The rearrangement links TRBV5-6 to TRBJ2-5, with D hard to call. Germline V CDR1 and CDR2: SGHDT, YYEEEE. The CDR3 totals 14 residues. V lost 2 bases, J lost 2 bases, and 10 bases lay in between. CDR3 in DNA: TGTGCCAGCAGCTTCAGGCGGACGCAAGAGACCCAGTACTTC. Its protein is CASSFRRTQETQYF. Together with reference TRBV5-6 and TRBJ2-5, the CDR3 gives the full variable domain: DAGVTQSPTHLIKTRGQQVTLRCSPKSGHDTVSWYQQALGQGPQFIFQYYEEEERQRGNFPDRFSGHQFPNYSSELNVNALLLGDSALYLCASSFRRTQETQYFGPGTRLLVL.

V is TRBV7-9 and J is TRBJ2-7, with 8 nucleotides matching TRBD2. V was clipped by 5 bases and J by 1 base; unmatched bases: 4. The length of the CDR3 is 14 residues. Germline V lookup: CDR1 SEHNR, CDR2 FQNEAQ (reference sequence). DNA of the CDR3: TGTGCCAGCAGCCCCCGGGGGGGTTCCTACGAGCAGTACTTC. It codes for CASSPRGGSYEQYF.